The 30 T cell receptor beta chains below were found in one sample sequenced in a study of cytomegalovirus exposure and HLA in healthy donors. Both 60 Vbeta primers and 13 Jbeta primers went into the PCR. Only in-frame clones appear in the TCRdb table, and some are missing; sequencing was by immunoSEQ multiplex PCR. The sample records 160,000 or so clones, around 72% being singletons. The sample comprised PBMCs. These TCRs come from a female donor in good health and CMV-seronegative.

The V gene is TRBV5-6, the J gene TRBJ2-2; D may be TRBD1 (6 bases). The CDR3 runs to 15 residues. The germline V gene has CDR1 SGHDT and CDR2 YYEEEE. The germline V and J ends were trimmed by 1 base and 2 bases, with 9 bases remaining between them. The CDR3 region is CASSLKQGNTGELFF. The CDR3 bases are TGTGCCAGCAGCTTGAAACAGGGAAACACCGGGGAGCTGTTTTTT. The full variable domain, rest sourced from reference TRBV5-6 and TRBJ2-2, is DAGVTQSPTHLIKTRGQQVTLRCSPKSGHDTVSWYQQALGQGPQFIFQYYEEEERQRGNFPDRFSGHQFPNYSSELNVNALLLGDSALYLCASSLKQGNTGELFFGEGSRLTVL.

The chain is built from TRBV7-2 and TRBJ1-2; possibly TRBD1 for D (5 bases). V was clipped by 3 bases and J by 5 bases, with 19 bases between them. There are 16 residues in the CDR3. Germline CDR1 is SGHTA and CDR2 is FQGNSA. The CDR3, as DNA: TGTGCCAGCAGCTTCAGTGGCGCAGTCAGGGCTTATGGCTACACCTTC. The encoded protein is CASSFSGAVRAYGYTF.

This sequence joins TRBV4-3 and TRBJ2-7; a possible D gene is TRBD2 (5 bases). V was pared by 0 bases and J by 3 bases, with 9 bases between. This CDR3 contains 14 residues. Germline V gene data show CDR1 as LGHNA and CDR2 as YSLEER. The CDR3 region is CASSQEYGNYEQYF. As DNA, the CDR3 is TGCGCCAGCAGCCAAGAATACGGGAACTACGAGCAGTACTTC.

This clone was observed a single time. The genes are TRBV5-1 and TRBJ2-2, with a weak D call TRBD1 (7 bases). Germline V gene lookup returns CDR1 SGHRS and CDR2 YFSETQ. V lost 5 bases and J 7 bases, leaving 18 bases between the germline ends. The length of the CDR3 is 15 residues. CDR3 loop: CASRPEGAGIGELFF. CDR3 DNA sequence: TGCGCCAGCAGACCGGAGGGGGCCGGGATCGGGGAGCTGTTTTTT.

The chain employs TRBV4-2 and TRBJ2-3; D is undetermined. CDR1 LGHNA and CDR2 YNFKEQ come from the germline V gene. The CDR3 covers 15 residues. With 0 bases removed from V and 1 base from J, the gap between germline ends came to 8 bases. CDR3 sequence: CASSQDSKGTDTQYF. The CDR3 bases are TGTGCCAGCAGCCAAGATAGCAAGGGCACAGATACGCAGTATTTT.

This sequence joins TRBV23-1 and TRBJ2-3; 14 bases are a match to TRBD2. TRBV23-1 is assigned to the ORF class and has an uncertain function. The CDR3 consists of 20 residues. J was trimmed by 0 bases and V by 0 bases; bases with no gene match: 8. CDR3 sequence (DNA): TGCGCCAGCAGTCAATCGGAGACTAGCGGGGGGGCCTCGAGCACAGATACGCAGTATTTT. Translating gives CASSQSETSGGASSTDTQYF.

On this clone itself: Other DNA variants within this sample encode the same CDR3. V usage is TRBV19 and J usage is TRBJ1-1; tentatively, D is TRBD1 (5 bases). V lost 3 bases to trimming and J lost 1 base, with 6 bases between them. Germline lookup yields CDR1 LNHDA and CDR2 SQIVND (reference sequence). This CDR3 has 13 amino acids. As DNA, the CDR3 is TGTGCCAGTAGTATCCAGGGGAACACTGAAGCTTTCTTT. This encodes CASSIQGNTEAFF.

This chain joins TRBV28 and TRBJ2-1, with D tentatively TRBD2 (7 bases). The CDR3 runs to 13 residues. Trimming took off 2 bases at V and 9 bases at J, with 11 bases between the two ends. Germline-derived CDR1 and CDR2 are MDHEN and SYDVKM. CDR3 DNA: TGTGCCAGCAGTTTAGGAGGGGGGGGTGAGCAGTTCTTC. Its protein product is CASSLGGGGEQFF.

The chain employs TRBV7-8 and TRBJ1-4; the D is unclear. V gave up 5 bases and J gave up 6 bases, with 13 bases separating them. CDR1 and CDR2 from the germline V gene are SGHVS and FQNEAQ. This CDR3 comprises 14 residues. CDR3 DNA sequence: TGTGCCAGCAGCCGAAGCTACCTCGATGAAAAACTGTTTTTT. Its translation: CASSRSYLDEKLFF.

The rearrangement links TRBV10-3 to TRBJ1-4; 9 bases match TRBD1. The CDR3 is 15 amino acids. Germline V lookup: CDR1 ENHRY, CDR2 SYGVKD. V trimming: 4 bases; J trimming: 4 bases; junction bases outside the gene matches: 4. The CDR3 here is CAISGTGAFNEKLFF. In DNA form, the CDR3 reads TGTGCCATCAGTGGGACAGGGGCCTTTAATGAAAAACTGTTTTTT.

This chain uses TRBV7-8 with TRBJ1-6; TRBD1 is a possible D gene (5 bases). Per the germline V gene, CDR1 is SGHVS and CDR2 is FQNEAQ. This CDR3 contains 14 residues. Trimming left V 5 bases short and J 9 bases short, with 14 bases between. As DNA, the CDR3 is TGTGCCAGCAGCCGTTCGGCGGGGGTTTCACCCCTCCACTTT. This sequence encodes CASSRSAGVSPLHF.

V gene TRBV2 combines with J gene TRBJ2-3; 7 bases agree with TRBD1. CDR3 size: 14 residues. Germline assignment: CDR1 SNHLY and CDR2 FYNNEI. V shed 3 bases and J 1 base; nucleotides not matched to a gene: 1. The CDR3: CASSDGQGTDTQYF. CDR3 coding DNA: TGTGCCAGCAGTGATGGACAGGGCACAGATACGCAGTATTTT.

This clone came up a few times. The chain's CDR3 is CASSEGQGNTIYF. The CDR3 DNA reads as TGCGCCAGCAGTGAGGGCCAAGGAAACACCATATATTTT. The V and J genes are TRBV10-1 and TRBJ1-3; D is unresolved. CDR1 and CDR2 from the germline V gene are WNHNN and SYGVQD (reference sequence). This CDR3 has 13 residues. V gave up 2 bases and J gave up 4 bases, with 6 bases separating them.

This clone has only one observation. The rearrangement joins TRBV11-2 to TRBJ1-2, with D possibly matching TRBD1 (5 bases). Germline-derived CDR1 and CDR2 are SGHAT and FQNNGV. Trimming removed 1 base at V and 2 bases at J, with 11 bases between. CDR3 size: 15 residues. The CDR3 protein is CASSLGRRQNYGYTF. CDR3 bases: TGTGCCAGCAGCTTAGGACGGCGACAGAACTATGGCTACACCTTC.

This sequence joins TRBV7-8 and TRBJ1-2; 8 bases agree with TRBD1. After removal of 0 bases from V and 4 bases from J, the junction contained 4 bases not matched to a gene. The CDR3 loop spans 15 amino acids. CDR1 SGHVS and CDR2 FQNEAQ come from the germline V gene. In DNA, the CDR3 is TGTGCCAGCAGCTTAGCGCAGGGGGCTTCCTATGGCTACACCTTC. It translates to CASSLAQGASYGYTF.

V usage is TRBV6-5 and J usage is TRBJ1-3; the D is unclear. Germline V gene lookup returns CDR1 MNHEY and CDR2 SVGAGI. The CDR3 covers 14 residues. The V end lost 5 bases, the J end lost 9 bases, and 17 bases lay between the germline ends. The CDR3 sequence: CASSPGSTWSTIYF. CDR3 DNA: TGTGCCAGCAGTCCGGGGAGTACGTGGAGCACCATATATTTT.

The sample holds a few counts of this clone. The chain carries TRBV5-5 and TRBJ2-1, with 11 bases that match TRBD1. This CDR3 contains 14 residues. The V gene end was trimmed by 4 bases and the J gene end by 8 bases; junction bases not matched to a gene: 5. Germline CDR1 and CDR2: SGHKS and YYEKEE (reference sequence). The CDR3 loop is CASSLPGQGDEQFF. CDR3 in DNA: TGTGCCAGCAGCCTCCCGGGACAGGGGGATGAGCAGTTCTTC. The full variable domain, in which reference TRBV5-5 and TRBJ2-1 provide the parts outside the CDR3, is DAGVTQSPTHLIKTRGQQVTLRCSPISGHKSVSWYQQVLGQGPQFIFQYYEKEERGRGNFPDRFSARQFPNYSSELNVNALLLGDSALYLCASSLPGQGDEQFFGPGTRLTVL.

This clone showed up just a few times. The chain couples TRBV2 to TRBJ2-3; 13 bases map to TRBD2. Germline V lookup: CDR1 SNHLY, CDR2 FYNNEI. CDR3 length: 15 residues. Trimming removed 6 bases from V and 3 bases from J; junction bases left unmatched: 3. As DNA, the CDR3 is TGTGCCAGCAGCGTGACTAGCGGGAGGACAGATACGCAGTATTTT. Encoded protein: CASSVTSGRTDTQYF.

On this clone: This sample includes further DNA sequences coding for the same CDR3. The chain combines TRBV6-5 with TRBJ2-2, with 8 nucleotides matching TRBD1. The trim removed 5 bases at V and 4 bases at J, leaving 0 bases unmatched. The germline CDR1 and CDR2 sequences are MNHEY and SVGAGI. This CDR3 contains 13 residues. The CDR3 sequence: CASSTGGTGELFF. The CDR3 coding sequence is TGTGCCAGCAGTACAGGGGGCACCGGGGAGCTGTTTTTT.

The V gene is TRBV28, the J gene TRBJ1-3; D may be TRBD1 (6 bases). The ends were cut back, 2 bases at V and 1 base at J, with 21 bases in the middle. This CDR3 has 19 amino acids. Per germline, CDR1 MDHEN and CDR2 SYDVKM. The CDR3 nucleotides are TGTGCCAGCAGTTTACCCTGGGCGGGGGCGCTTAGTTCTGGAAACACCATATATTTT. Its translation is CASSLPWAGALSSGNTIYF.

The chain uses TRBV7-3 and TRBJ2-3; TRBD2 is a possible D gene (6 bases). CDR1 and CDR2 (germline): SGHTA, FQGTGA. Trimming stripped 8 bases from V and 4 bases from J, with 7 bases between. CDR3 size: 11 residues. The CDR3 DNA follows: TGTGCCAGCGGGACTCCAGATACGCAGTATTTT. It yields the protein CASGTPDTQYF.

This sequence joins TRBV2 and TRBJ2-3; the match to TRBD1 covers 9 bases. Trimming took 6 bases from V and 4 from J; bases not matched to a gene: 8. CDR1 and CDR2 from the germline V gene are SNHLY and FYNNEI. There are 15 residues in the CDR3. The CDR3 DNA reads TGTGCCAGCAGGGGAACAGGGGGCGCGTCAGATACGCAGTATTTT. Its translation: CASRGTGGASDTQYF.

The chain combines TRBV6-5 with TRBJ2-1; a weak D match, TRBD2 (5 bases). CDR1 is MNHEY, CDR2 SVGAGI, per germline. There are 15 residues in the CDR3. Trimming left V 5 bases short and J 6 bases short, with 17 bases between. CDR3 loop: CASSRPWESGNEQFF. The CDR3 DNA follows: TGTGCCAGCAGTCGTCCCTGGGAGTCCGGCAATGAGCAGTTCTTC.

The V and J genes are TRBV21-1 and TRBJ2-2; TRBD2 is the table's D call and was not checked against the DNA. TRBV21-1 is marked as a pseudogene. The CDR3 totals 16 residues. CDR3 loop: CASSLNEGPNTGELFF. CDR3 DNA sequence: TGTGCCAGCAGCCTTAACGAGGGCCCGAACACCGGGGAGCTGTTTTTT.

This clone was counted a single time. The gene calls are TRBV6-4 and TRBJ2-1; TRBD2 agrees at 8 bases. The CDR3 spans 14 residues. The J segment lost 7 bases and the V segment lost 3 bases, leaving 5 bases of the junction unmatched. Germline assignment: CDR1 MRHNA and CDR2 SNTAGT. CDR3 nucleotides: TGTGCCAGCAGTGAGGCCAGCGGGAGTAATGAGCAGTTCTTC. This encodes CASSEASGSNEQFF.

V usage is TRBV7-3 and J usage is TRBJ2-2, with 9 bases aligning to TRBD1. J was trimmed by 4 bases and V by 6 bases; bases with no gene match: 6. The CDR3 spans 15 residues. The germline V gene encodes CDR1 SGHTA and CDR2 FQGTGA. This CDR3 is CASRTGTGFTGELFF. CDR3 coding DNA: TGTGCCAGCAGGACCGGGACAGGGTTCACCGGGGAGCTGTTTTTT.

This clone appeared a single time. This chain joins TRBV2 and TRBJ2-7, with 8 bases aligning to TRBD1. Germline assignment: CDR1 SNHLY and CDR2 FYNNEI. The CDR3 length is 14 residues. The junction had 10 bases not matched to a gene; V was cut back by 7 bases and J by 5 bases. The CDR3 is CASNRGGQGNEQYF. In DNA, the CDR3 is TGTGCCAGCAATAGGGGAGGACAGGGAAACGAGCAGTACTTC. The full variable domain, completed using reference TRBV2 and TRBJ2-7, is EPEVTQTPSHQVTQMGQEVILRCVPISNHLYFYWYRQILGQKVEFLVSFYNNEISEKSEIFDDQFSVERPDGSNFTLKIRSTKLEDSAMYFCASNRGGQGNEQYFGPGTRLTVT.

The chain is built from TRBV7-3 and TRBJ2-7; TRBD2 matches 7 bases. With V trimmed by 0 bases and J by 5 bases, 7 bases remained unmatched. The CDR3 is 15 amino acids. Looked up from germline, CDR1 is SGHTA and CDR2 is FQGTGA. CDR3 region: CASSLTGGGLDEQYF. The CDR3 bases are TGTGCCAGCAGCTTAACCGGCGGGGGTCTCGACGAGCAGTACTTC.

The gene calls are TRBV4-3 and TRBJ1-2, with D possibly being TRBD1 (5 bases). The CDR3 length is 15 residues. V gave up 0 bases and J gave up 5 bases, with 13 bases separating them. CDR1 is LGHNA and CDR2 is YSLEER in the germline V gene. CDR3 sequence: CASSQEVGRAYGYTF. CDR3 nucleotides: TGCGCCAGCAGCCAAGAGGTTGGCAGGGCATATGGCTACACCTTC.

The V gene is TRBV5-4, the J gene TRBJ1-2; a possible D gene is TRBD1 (5 bases). This CDR3 is 15 amino acids long. Germline V gene sequence: CDR1 SGHNT, CDR2 YYREEE (reference sequence). The V gene lost 0 bases and the J gene lost 8 bases, with 17 bases spanning the gap. The CDR3 loop is CASSLEAPRAEGYTF. In DNA, the CDR3 is TGTGCCAGCAGCTTGGAGGCCCCCAGGGCAGAGGGCTACACCTTC.